Below, one TCR beta chain is given with its context. The data were taken from a study of blood T cell repertoires in COVID-19. The CDR3 runs to 16 residues. With V trimmed by 5 bases and J by 6 bases, 11 bases remained unmatched. The germline gives CDR1 SGHVS, CDR2 FNYEAQ. Assay used: immunoSEQ multiplex PCR; TCRdb lists only in-frame clones, some missing. The sample lists more than 60,000 clones, roughly 80% seen once, with roughly an eighth in the top ten. The source material was peripheral blood. The receptor was isolated from a woman of 80 years or more with acute or convalescent COVID-19. The genes are TRBV7-6 and TRBJ2-1; 9 positions match TRBD2. CDR3 sequence reads: CASSPLRVSGSNEQFF. In nucleotides, the CDR3 is TGTGCCAGCAGCCCCCTCAGGGTTAGCGGGAGCAATGAGCAGTTCTTC.